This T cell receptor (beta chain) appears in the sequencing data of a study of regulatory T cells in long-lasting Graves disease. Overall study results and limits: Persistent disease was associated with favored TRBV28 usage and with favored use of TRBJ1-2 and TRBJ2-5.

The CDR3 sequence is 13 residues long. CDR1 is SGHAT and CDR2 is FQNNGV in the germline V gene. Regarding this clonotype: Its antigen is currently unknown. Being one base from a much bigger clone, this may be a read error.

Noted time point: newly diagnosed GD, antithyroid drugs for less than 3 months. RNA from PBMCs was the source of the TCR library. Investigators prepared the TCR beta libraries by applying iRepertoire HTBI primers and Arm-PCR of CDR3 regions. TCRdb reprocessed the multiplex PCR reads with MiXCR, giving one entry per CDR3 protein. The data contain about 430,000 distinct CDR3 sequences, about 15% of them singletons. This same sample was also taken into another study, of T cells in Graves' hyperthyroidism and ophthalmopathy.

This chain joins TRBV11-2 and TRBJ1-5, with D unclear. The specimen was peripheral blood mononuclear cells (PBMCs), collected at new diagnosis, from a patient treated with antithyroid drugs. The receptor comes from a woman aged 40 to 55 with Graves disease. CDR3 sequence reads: CACSQVSGQPQHF. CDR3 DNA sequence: TGTGCCTGCAGCCAAGTTTCCGGCCAGCCCCAGCATTTT.